The entry that follows covers one T cell receptor (beta chain) sequence. The antigen is unknown. Original data processing: About 5.8x10^4 patient and more than 95,000 healthy donor TCRbeta sequences came from Tregs. Clones were read by immunoSEQ multiplex PCR, and TCRdb kept only the in-frame ones, dropping some. V, J and clone size were drawn from that table, and D and trimming were deduced from the DNA. Among approximately 22,000 clones listed, 80% to 95% were seen once. The data originate from a study of B cell selection in AIRE deficiency. Germline assignment: CDR1 MNHEY and CDR2 SMNVEV (reference sequence). The CDR3 covers 14 residues. J was trimmed by 8 bases and V by 6 bases; bases with no gene match: 8. Regulatory T cells were sorted as CD4+CD25hiCD127low/negative cells. Study results and limitations: About 30.6% of healthy-shared Treg sequences were found among patient Tconv cells. Shared Treg sequences had shorter CDR3s, biased toward rearrangements with few non-templated insertions.

The TCR was taken from a human donor in good health. The material sequenced was CD4+CD25+ Tregs sorted from PBMCs. This chain uses TRBV27 with TRBJ2-1; TRBD1 matches 9 bases. This CDR3 reads CASRPGQGIDEQFF. The CDR3 nucleotides are TGTGCCAGCAGACCGGGACAGGGTATCGATGAGCAGTTCTTC.